This TCR beta chain was observed in a study of T cell responses to AZD1222 COVID-19 vaccine. Notes on the study in general: Elevations in Spike-specific TCR breadth and depth followed administration of two AZD1222 doses. There were vaccine-associated CD4 TCRs across spike, dominant at 160-218 and 743-854.

The J segment lost 8 bases and the V segment lost 5 bases, leaving 18 bases of the junction unmatched. This CDR3 comprises 17 residues. The germline V gene encodes CDR1 SGHVS and CDR2 FNYEAQ. This clone occurred a few times. No antigen is known for it. Only in-frame clones appear in the TCRdb table, and some are missing; sequencing was by immunoSEQ multiplex PCR. This sample has roughly 80,000 clones, with roughly 85% found just once. This specimen was peripheral blood, taken 28 days after the second AZD1222 dose. This TCR was sampled from an adult who received the AZD1222 COVID-19 vaccine. The chain uses TRBV7-6 and TRBJ2-3; 8 bases match TRBD1. Written as DNA, the CDR3 is TGTGCCAGCAGCCCCATGGGGGGACAGGTCCGTGAAGCTACGCAGTATTTT. Residues: CASSPMGGQVREATQYF.